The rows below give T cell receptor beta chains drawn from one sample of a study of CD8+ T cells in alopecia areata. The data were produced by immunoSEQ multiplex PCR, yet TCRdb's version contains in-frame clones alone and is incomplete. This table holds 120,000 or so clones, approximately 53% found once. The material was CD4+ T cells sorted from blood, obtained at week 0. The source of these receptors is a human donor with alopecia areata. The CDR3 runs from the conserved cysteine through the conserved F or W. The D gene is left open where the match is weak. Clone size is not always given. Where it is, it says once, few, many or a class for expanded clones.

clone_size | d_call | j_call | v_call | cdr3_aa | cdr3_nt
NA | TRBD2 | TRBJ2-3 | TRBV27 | CASRELLAGGSTDTQYF | TGTGCCAGCAGGGAACTACTAGCGGGAGGTAGCACAGATACGCAGTATTTT
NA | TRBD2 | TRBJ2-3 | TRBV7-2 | CASSLRLAGLDTQYF | TGTGCCAGCAGCTTAAGACTAGCGGGGCTCGATACGCAGTATTTT
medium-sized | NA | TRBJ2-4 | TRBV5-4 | CASTDGKNIQYF | TGTGCCAGCACAGACGGCAAAAACATTCAGTACTTC
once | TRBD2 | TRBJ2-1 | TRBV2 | CASSGTTVRNEQFF | TGTGCCAGCTCCGGGACTACCGTTCGCAATGAGCAGTTCTTC
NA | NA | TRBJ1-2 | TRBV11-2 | CASSQTGISGYTF | TGTGCCAGCAGCCAGACAGGAATCAGTGGCTACACCTTC
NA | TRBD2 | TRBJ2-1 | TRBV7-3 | CASSPHRTSGGAYNEQFF | TGTGCCAGCAGCCCCCACCGGACTAGCGGGGGAGCATACAATGAGCAGTTCTTC
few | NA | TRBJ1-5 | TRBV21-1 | CASSARSTGLKESNQPQHF | TGTGCCAGCAGCGCCCGATCGACAGGGTTGAAAGAAAGCAATCAGCCCCAGCATTTT
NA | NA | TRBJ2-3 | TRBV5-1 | CASSLDGTHFSTDTQYF | TGCGCCAGCAGCTTGGATGGCACCCATTTTTCCACAGATACGCAGTATTTT
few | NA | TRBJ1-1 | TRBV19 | CASTMGTNSMNTEAFF | TGTGCCAGTACCATGGGGACCAACTCCATGAACACTGAAGCTTTCTTT
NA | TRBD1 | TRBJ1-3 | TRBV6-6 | CASTGGGAGAGNTIYF | TGTGCCAGCACAGGGGGCGGGGCTGGCGCTGGAAACACCATATATTTT
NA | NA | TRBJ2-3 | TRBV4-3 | CASSLSGSTDTQYF | TGCGCCAGCAGCCTTTCGGGTAGCACAGATACGCAGTATTTT
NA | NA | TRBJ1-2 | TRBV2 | CARRATGSIEGYTF | TGTGCCAGGAGGGCTACCGGGTCGATCGAGGGCTACACCTTC
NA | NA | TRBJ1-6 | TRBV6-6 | CASSDRSSYNSPLHF | TGTGCCAGCAGTGACCGTAGCTCCTATAATTCACCCCTCCACTTT
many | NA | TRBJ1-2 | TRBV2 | CASSLERGGQGYTF | TGTGCCAGCAGTCTCGAGCGTGGGGGCCAGGGCTACACCTTC
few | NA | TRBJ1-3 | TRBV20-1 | CSASDRNTIYF | TGCAGTGCTAGTGACCGGAACACCATATATTTT
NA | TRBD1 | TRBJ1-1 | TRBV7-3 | CASSLSQGASAEAFF | TGTGCCAGCAGCCTCTCACAGGGGGCGAGCGCTGAAGCTTTCTTT
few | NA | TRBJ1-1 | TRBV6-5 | CASSAGLAAFF | TGTGCCAGCTCGGCCGGCTTGGCGGCTTTCTTT
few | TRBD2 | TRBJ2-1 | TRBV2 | CASSESGRLSNEQFF | TGTGCCAGCAGTGAAAGCGGGAGGCTCAGTAATGAGCAGTTCTTC
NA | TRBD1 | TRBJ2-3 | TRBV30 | CAWSVDRGTDTQYF | TGTGCCTGGAGTGTAGACAGGGGCACAGATACGCAGTATTTT
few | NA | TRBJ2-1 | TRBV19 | CASSIDRQYEQFF | TGTGCCAGTAGTATAGATCGCCAGTACGAGCAGTTCTTC
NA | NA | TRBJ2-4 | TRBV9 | CASSVGSGGIAKNIQYF | TGTGCCAGCAGCGTAGGATCAGGGGGGATAGCCAAAAACATTCAGTACTTC
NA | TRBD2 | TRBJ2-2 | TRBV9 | CASSVVASGVNTGELFF | TGTGCCAGCAGCGTAGTCGCTAGCGGGGTTAACACCGGGGAGCTGTTTTTT
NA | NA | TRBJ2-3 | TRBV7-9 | CASSSTGTGGTDTQYF | TGTGCCAGCAGCTCTACCGGGACGGGCGGCACAGATACGCAGTATTTT
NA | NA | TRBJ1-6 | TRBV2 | CASSDPRPSPLHF | TGTGCCAGCAGTGACCCGAGGCCATCACCCCTCCACTTT
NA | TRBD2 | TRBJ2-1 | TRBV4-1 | CASSQVLAGADNEQFF | TGCGCCAGCAGCCAAGTACTAGCGGGAGCCGACAATGAGCAGTTCTTC
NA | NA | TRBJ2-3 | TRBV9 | CASSVGPSDFDTQYF | TGTGCCAGCAGCGTAGGCCCCTCGGACTTCGATACGCAGTATTTT
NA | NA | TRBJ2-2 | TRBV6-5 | CASSLQGWTGELFF | TGTGCCAGCAGTCTTCAGGGTTGGACCGGGGAGCTGTTTTTT
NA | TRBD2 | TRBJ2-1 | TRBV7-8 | CASSLASAGGPNEQFF | TGTGCCAGCAGCTTAGCCAGTGCGGGGGGCCCCAATGAGCAGTTCTTC
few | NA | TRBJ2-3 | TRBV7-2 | CASSLKDTQYF | TGTGCCAGCAGCCTAAAAGATACGCAGTATTTT
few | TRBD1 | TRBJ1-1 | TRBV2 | CASTEDGQGTEAFF | TGTGCCAGCACCGAAGACGGACAGGGCACTGAAGCTTTCTTT
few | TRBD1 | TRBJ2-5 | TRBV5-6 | CASSWRTGQGTQYF | TGTGCCAGCAGTTGGCGGACAGGCCAAGGGACCCAGTACTTC
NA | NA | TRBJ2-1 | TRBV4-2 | CASSPDRIDYNEQFF | TGTGCCAGCAGCCCGGACAGAATAGACTACAATGAGCAGTTCTTC
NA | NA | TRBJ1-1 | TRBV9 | CASSVVRGTEAFF | TGTGCCAGCAGCGTAGTCAGGGGCACTGAAGCTTTCTTT
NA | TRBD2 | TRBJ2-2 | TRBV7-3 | CASSLQREANTGELFF | TGTGCCAGCAGCTTACAGCGGGAGGCGAACACCGGGGAGCTGTTTTTT
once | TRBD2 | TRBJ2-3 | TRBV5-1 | CASSLVLAGGDGGDTQYF | TGCGCCAGCAGCTTGGTGCTAGCGGGAGGTGACGGGGGAGATACGCAGTATTTT
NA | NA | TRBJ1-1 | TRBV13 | CASSLGYGGPGGTEAFF | TGTGCCAGCAGCTTAGGTTATGGGGGGCCCGGTGGCACTGAAGCTTTCTTT
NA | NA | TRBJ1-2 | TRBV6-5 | CASSSGRGDYGYTF | TGTGCCAGCAGTTCCGGCAGGGGCGACTATGGCTACACCTTC
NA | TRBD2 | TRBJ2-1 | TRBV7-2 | CASSLTSGYNEQFF | TGTGCCAGCAGCTTGACTAGCGGCTACAATGAGCAGTTCTTC
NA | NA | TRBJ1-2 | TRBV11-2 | CASSPVGVRDPTF | TGTGCCAGCAGCCCAGTCGGTGTCCGGGACCCCACCTTC
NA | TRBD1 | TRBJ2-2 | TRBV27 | CASSSRDRSNTGELFF | TGTGCCAGCAGTTCTCGGGACAGATCGAACACCGGGGAGCTGTTTTTT
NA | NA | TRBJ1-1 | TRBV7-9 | CASSLVPGLNTEAFF | TGTGCCAGCAGCTTAGTTCCAGGGTTGAACACTGAAGCTTTCTTT
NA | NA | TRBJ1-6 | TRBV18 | CASSPANRESSPLHF | TGTGCCAGCTCACCAGCAAATCGGGAATCCTCACCCCTCCACTTT